The rows below give T cell receptor beta chains drawn from one sample of a study of patients and donors after allogeneic stem cell transplantation. From the RT-PCR reads, TCRdb called clonotypes with MiXCR, one entry per CDR3 protein. The sample lists roughly 190,000 distinct CDR3 sequences, approximately 41% occurring once. Sample: blood, either unsorted or a sorted T cell fraction (not recorded which). These receptors originate from a human donor who was either an allogeneic HSCT recipient or a stem cell or donor lymphocyte infusion donor (not recorded which). It is not recorded whose cells these are; they may come from a transplant donor. Each CDR3 is given with its conserved first and last residue. The order of the fields is D gene, V gene, J gene, clone size, CDR3 protein, CDR3 DNA. D genes are given only for firm matches. Clone size is stated in some rows and not others, as once, few, many or a class when expanded.

NA	TRBV5-1	TRBJ1-1	few	CASSFPGPGTTEAFF	TGCGCCAGCAGCTTCCCGGGACCTGGGACCACTGAAGCTTTCTTT
TRBD2	TRBV12-3/TRBV12-4	TRBJ2-5	NA	CASSPSGSGETQYF	TGTGCCAGCAGTCCCAGCGGGAGTGGAGAGACCCAGTACTTC
TRBD2	TRBV4-3	TRBJ2-3	NA	CASTPGSGVPATDTQYF	TGCGCCAGCACTCCGGGTAGCGGGGTCCCGGCCACAGATACGCAGTATTTT
NA	TRBV3-1	TRBJ1-2	few	CASSQEIGDNYGYTF	TGTGCCAGCAGCCAAGAGATAGGCGACAACTATGGCTACACCTTC
NA	TRBV15	TRBJ1-2	NA	CATSLGRGTLGYGYTF	TGTGCCACCAGCCTGGGCAGGGGTACTTTAGGCTATGGCTACACCTTC
NA	TRBV7-8	TRBJ2-2	NA	CASSLVALAGRVNTGELFF	TGTGCCAGCAGCTTAGTCGCGTTGGCGGGGCGAGTGAACACCGGGGAGCTGTTTTTT
NA	TRBV12-3/TRBV12-4	TRBJ1-1	many	CASSTQRLNTEAFF	TGTGCCAGCAGCACACAGCGCTTGAACACTGAAGCTTTCTTT
TRBD1	TRBV5-8	TRBJ1-5	NA	CASSWGDRGGNQPQHF	TGTGCCAGCAGCTGGGGGGACAGGGGTGGAAATCAGCCCCAGCATTTT
NA	TRBV9	TRBJ1-5	NA	CASSAGEVNQPQHF	TGTGCCAGCAGCGCAGGGGAAGTGAACCAGCCCCAGCATTTT
TRBD2	TRBV6-2/TRBV6-3	TRBJ2-7	NA	CASNRPGLAGSYEQYF	TGTGCCAGCAACCGTCCGGGACTAGCGGGATCCTACGAGCAGTACTTC